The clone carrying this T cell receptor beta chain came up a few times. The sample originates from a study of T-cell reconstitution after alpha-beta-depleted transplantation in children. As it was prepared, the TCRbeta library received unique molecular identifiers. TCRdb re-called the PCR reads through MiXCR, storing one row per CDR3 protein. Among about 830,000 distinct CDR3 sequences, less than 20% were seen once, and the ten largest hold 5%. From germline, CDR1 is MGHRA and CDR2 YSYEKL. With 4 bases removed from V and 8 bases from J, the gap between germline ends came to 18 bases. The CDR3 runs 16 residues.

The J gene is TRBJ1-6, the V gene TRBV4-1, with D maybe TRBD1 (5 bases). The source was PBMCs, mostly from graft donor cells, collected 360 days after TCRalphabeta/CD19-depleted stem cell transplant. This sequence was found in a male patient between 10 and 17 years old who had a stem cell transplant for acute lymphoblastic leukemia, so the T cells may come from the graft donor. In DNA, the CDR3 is TGCGCCAGCAGCCTTTATCCCCAGGGTGGGGATTCACCCCTCCACTTT. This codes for CASSLYPQGGDSPLHF.